The 9 T cell receptor beta chains below come from one sample, sequenced in a study of CD8+CD57+ T cells in acquired aplastic anemia (dated by TCRdb to 2016 to 2019). Data came from an Illumina HiSeq 2000. Profiling of TCR beta VDJ combinations and CDR3 sequences used genomic DNA as the template. The public reads were reanalyzed by TCRdb: fastp trimming at Q25, MiXCR alignment, in-frame beta chains only. Entries that share a CDR3 protein sequence are merged under the most common genes and DNA. The sample records over 250,000 distinct CDR3 sequences, 45% to 65% of which are singletons. The ten largest make up around 1.3% of the sample. The patients picked for sequencing were ones in whom flow cytometry had shown an expansion of CD8+CD57+ cells. The specimen was sorted CD4+, CD8+, or CD8+CD57+ T cells (not recorded which) from PBMCs. These receptors were collected from a human donor with aplastic anemia.

The V call is TRBV2, the J call TRBJ2-7; D assignment may be TRBD1 or TRBD2 (5 bases each). Germline CDR1 reads SNHLY; CDR2 reads FYNNEI. This CDR3 has 14 amino acids. V was shortened by 5 bases and J by 6 bases, with 17 bases between the two germline ends. The CDR3 region has the DNA TGTGCCAGCAGTTCTGGGACCTTATTATCCGAGCAGTACTTC. This translates into CASSSGTLLSEQYF.

V usage is TRBV12-3 or TRBV12-4 and J usage is TRBJ1-1, with D perhaps TRBD1 (6 bases). The CDR3 spans 16 residues. V was clipped by 6 bases and J by 5 bases, with 22 bases between them. The CDR3 reads CASRVAGPQGGTEAFF. DNA for the CDR3: TGTGCCAGCAGAGTAGCGGGGCCACAGGGAGGGACTGAAGCTTTCTTT.

V and J are TRBV25-1 and TRBJ2-2; no reliable D call. The CDR3 totals 15 residues. The V and J ends lost 8 bases and 4 bases respectively, with 17 bases between them. CDR1 is MGHDK, CDR2 SYGVNS, per germline. The CDR3 here is CASQPGQISTGELFF. The CDR3 region has the DNA TGTGCCAGCCAGCCGGGCCAGATAAGCACCGGGGAGCTGTTTTTT.

This clonotype was detected once. The V call is TRBV4-2, the J call TRBJ2-1, with no clear D. The CDR3 runs 12 residues. The V end lost 0 bases, the J end lost 5 bases, and 2 bases lay between the germline ends. The V gene's germline CDR1 is LGHNA and CDR2 YNFKEQ. The CDR3 DNA sequence: TGTGCCAGCAGCCAAGATAACAATGAGCAGTTCTTC. It encodes CASSQDNNEQFF.

The gene calls are TRBV6-4 and TRBJ2-1, with TRBD2 matching over 9 bases. Germline lookup yields CDR1 MRHNA and CDR2 SNTAGT. Losses at the gene ends were 7 bases for V and 9 bases for J; bases not matched to a gene: 13. The CDR3 is 15 residues long. Written as DNA, the CDR3 is TGTGCCAGCACTCCCGGGGAGCGGGAGGCCAGTGAGCAGTTCTTC. Amino acid sequence: CASTPGEREASEQFF.

This chain joins TRBV24-1 and TRBJ1-1; D is unclear. The ends were cut back, 2 bases at V and 2 bases at J, with 5 bases in the middle. Germline lookup yields CDR1 KGHDR and CDR2 SFDVKD. This CDR3 contains 13 residues. The CDR3 sequence: CATSDSINTEAFF. The CDR3 DNA sequence: TGTGCCACCAGTGATTCAATTAACACTGAAGCTTTCTTT.

A note on this clonotype: At one boundary the junction diverges from the germline segment, which might be a read error. This chain connects TRBV12-3 or TRBV12-4 to TRBJ1-5, with D unclear. The CDR3 consists of 15 residues. The CDR3 reads CASTEGPSYNEPQHF. The CDR3 coding sequence is TGTGCCAGCACAGAAGGACCTTCCTACAATGAGCCCCAGCATTTT.

This clonotype was seen at least ten times. This chain connects TRBV9 to TRBJ2-1, with D possibly TRBD2 on 6 matching bases. V was pared by 0 bases and J by 8 bases, with 15 bases between. Per germline, CDR1 SGDLS and CDR2 YYNGEE. There are 15 residues in the CDR3. CDR3 region: CASSVGASEGDEQFF. The CDR3 DNA reads TGTGCCAGCAGCGTAGGCGCTAGCGAAGGCGATGAGCAGTTCTTC.

V gene TRBV2 combines with J gene TRBJ2-2; 8 bases match TRBD1. The V gene's germline CDR1 is SNHLY and CDR2 FYNNEI. Losses at the gene ends were 8 bases for V and 1 base for J; bases not matched to a gene: 3. The CDR3 has 14 residues. CDR3 DNA sequence: TGTGCCAGCCTCGACAGGGGGAACACCGGGGAGCTGTTTTTT. It translates to CASLDRGNTGELFF.